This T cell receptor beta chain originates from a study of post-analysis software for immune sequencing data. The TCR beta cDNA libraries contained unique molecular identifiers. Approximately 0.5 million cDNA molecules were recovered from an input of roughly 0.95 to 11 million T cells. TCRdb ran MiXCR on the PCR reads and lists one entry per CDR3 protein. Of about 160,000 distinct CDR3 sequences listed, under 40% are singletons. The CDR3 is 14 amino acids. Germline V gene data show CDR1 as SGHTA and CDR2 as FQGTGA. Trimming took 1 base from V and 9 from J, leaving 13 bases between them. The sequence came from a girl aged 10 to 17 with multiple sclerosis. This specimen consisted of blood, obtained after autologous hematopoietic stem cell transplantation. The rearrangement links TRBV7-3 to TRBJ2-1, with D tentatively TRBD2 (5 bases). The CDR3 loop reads CASSLNPRVGEQFF. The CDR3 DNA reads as TGTGCCAGCAGCTTAAATCCGCGGGTAGGTGAGCAGTTCTTC.